Listed here are 15 T cell receptor beta chains from one sample, sequenced in a study of beta chain features in type 1 diabetes. Expressed TCRB transcripts were sequenced because the entire RNA isolate underwent reverse transcription. This table comes from immunoSEQ multiplex PCR, and its TCRdb copy is limited to in-frame clones, with some not included. The table has some 190,000 clones, 6.5% to 8.5% seen once. Their recognized antigens are unknown. Findings of the study overall: Among patients with Type 1 diabetes, TCRB CDR3s were moderately but significantly shorter in every one of the four CD4+ subsets.

The source material was central memory CD4+ T cells from blood. The receptors here all came from a man aged 18-30 years with type 1 diabetes.

This clone came up a few times. The chain employs TRBV10-2 and TRBJ2-7; D unresolved. Trimming took 4 bases from V and 0 from J, leaving 10 bases between them. Germline V gives CDR1 WSHSY, CDR2 SAAADI. This CDR3 has 14 amino acids. This CDR3 reads CASSAAGLSYEQYF. DNA for the CDR3: TGCGCCAGCAGTGCGGCAGGCCTCTCCTACGAGCAGTACTTC.

This clone was observed a few times. This chain joins TRBV28 and TRBJ2-5, with D possibly TRBD2 on 5 matching bases. CDR3 length equals 13 residues. Germline V gene data show CDR1 as MDHEN and CDR2 as SYDVKM. Between the trimmed V and J ends, which lost 8 bases and 2 bases, there was a span of 12 bases. The CDR3 nucleotides read TGTGCCAGCTTTAGGAGGCGGCAAGAGACCCAGTACTTC. It codes for CASFRRRQETQYF.

DNA for the CDR3: TGCGCCAGCAGTCACTCGGGGTCACCAACAGATACGCAGTATTTT. Residues: CASSHSGSPTDTQYF. This chain connects TRBV23-1 to TRBJ2-3; possible D gene TRBD2, 5 bases. TRBV23-1 is known as an ORF, though its function is uncertain. CDR3 length: 15 residues. V gave up 3 bases and J gave up 3 bases, with 13 bases separating them.

The J gene is TRBJ1-1, the V gene TRBV5-1; D ambiguous. CDR1 SGHRS and CDR2 YFSETQ come from the germline V gene. Trimming pared 4 bases from V and 0 bases from J, leaving 13 bases between. The CDR3 loop spans 15 amino acids. CDR3 sequence reads: CASSPGERVNTEAFF. CDR3 coding DNA: TGCGCCAGCAGCCCTGGGGAGCGGGTGAACACTGAAGCTTTCTTT.

This clone was seen a handful of times. The rearrangement joins TRBV7-8 to TRBJ2-1, with a possible D match to TRBD2 (7 bases). The germline CDR1 and CDR2 sequences are SGHVS and FQNEAQ. This CDR3 spans 16 amino acids. V was clipped by 7 bases and J by 4 bases, with 20 bases between them. DNA of the CDR3: TGTGCCAGCACGCCAGTTGGGGGGGCCCAGTACAATGAGCAGTTCTTC. This encodes CASTPVGGAQYNEQFF.

This chain joins TRBV4-3 and TRBJ2-2; D is possibly TRBD1 (5 bases). The germline CDR1 and CDR2 sequences are LGHNA and YSLEER. CDR3 size: 15 residues. Trimming removed 0 bases from V and 3 bases from J, with 8 bases in between. CDR3 in DNA: TGCGCCAGCAGCCAAGATGGACACTACACCGGGGAGCTGTTTTTT. Its protein is CASSQDGHYTGELFF.

The table lists this clone with a count of one. The chain couples TRBV6-5 to TRBJ1-1; 7 nucleotides align to TRBD1. The CDR3 runs 15 residues. CDR1 is MNHEY, CDR2 SVGAGI, per germline. Losses at the gene ends were 4 bases for V and 0 bases for J; bases not matched to a gene: 5. The DNA of the CDR3 is TGTGCCAGCAGTTCTGGGGGACAGCTGAACACTGAAGCTTTCTTT. Translating gives CASSSGGQLNTEAFF.

This clone has ten or more counts. This chain connects TRBV29-1 to TRBJ1-4; weak D call: TRBD1 (6 bases). CDR1 is SQVTM and CDR2 is ANQGSEA in the germline V gene. V lost 8 bases to trimming and J lost 4 bases, with 14 bases between them. The CDR3 is 13 residues long. CDR3: CSFTRTDNEKLFF. The CDR3 nucleotides read TGCAGCTTCACGAGGACAGATAATGAAAAACTGTTTTTT.

This clone has ten or more counts. This rearrangement joins TRBV19 to TRBJ1-5; D perhaps matches TRBD1 (6 bases). The ends were cut back, 6 bases at V and 9 bases at J, with 18 bases in the middle. Per germline, CDR1 LNHDA and CDR2 SQIVND (reference sequence). The CDR3 loop spans 14 amino acids. CDR3 nucleotides: TGTGCCAGTAGCAGGGGAATGGGGGACGGGCCCCAGCATTTT. Translated, it gives CASSRGMGDGPQHF.

A few counts support this clone. The junction shows a germline mismatch at one end, possibly a read error. CDR3: CSALPSGGSVF. CDR3 nucleotides: TGCAGTGCCCTTCCTAGCGGGGGATCCGTTTTT. The chain couples TRBV20-1 to TRBJ2-3, with TRBD2 matching over 10 bases. Per the germline V gene, CDR1 is DFQATT and CDR2 is SNEGSKA (reference sequence). The CDR3 extends over 11 amino acids.

In this sample, this clone turned up many times. This chain connects TRBV7-9 to TRBJ1-2; the match to TRBD1 covers 9 bases. Germline-derived CDR1 and CDR2 are SEHNR and FQNEAQ (reference sequence). The V and J ends lost 4 bases and 3 bases, in that order; junction bases with no gene match: 3. The CDR3 runs to 14 residues. CDR3 protein: CASSSWDRDYGYTF. CDR3 sequence (DNA): TGTGCCAGCAGCTCCTGGGACAGGGACTATGGCTACACCTTC.

The V call is TRBV6-1, the J call TRBJ2-1; TRBD1 matches 7 bases. The J segment lost 7 bases and the V segment lost 3 bases, leaving 6 bases of the junction unmatched. Germline CDR1 MNHNS, CDR2 SASEGT. The CDR3 length is 14 residues. The CDR3 sequence is CASSEVAGGNEQFF. CDR3 sequence (DNA): TGTGCCAGCAGTGAGGTCGCAGGGGGTAATGAGCAGTTCTTC.

This clone has ten or more counts. The genes are TRBV2 and TRBJ2-7; TRBD1 aligns across 8 bases. Per germline, CDR1 SNHLY and CDR2 FYNNEI. J gave up 4 bases and V 7 bases, and 12 bases lay outside the gene matches. This CDR3 has 15 amino acids. In DNA form, the CDR3 reads TGTGCCAGCAAGTCGATGGGGCAGGGGGCTTACGAGCAGTACTTC. Translating gives CASKSMGQGAYEQYF.

This clone turned up a few times. This chain links TRBV19 with TRBJ2-7; D might be TRBD1 (6 bases). Trimming stripped 6 bases from V and 0 bases from J, with 9 bases between. Germline CDR1 is LNHDA and CDR2 is SQIVND (reference sequence). CDR3 length equals 13 residues. As DNA, the CDR3 is TGTGCCAGTAGAAACAGGGCCTCCTACGAGCAGTACTTC. Amino acids: CASRNRASYEQYF.

The chain joins TRBV2 to TRBJ2-7; D remains unclear. This CDR3 spans 12 amino acids. The V end lost 6 bases, the J end lost 0 bases, and 6 bases lay between the germline ends. Germline V gives CDR1 SNHLY, CDR2 FYNNEI. The CDR3 here is CASRDISYEQYF. In nucleotides, the CDR3 is TGTGCCAGCAGAGACATCTCCTACGAGCAGTACTTC.